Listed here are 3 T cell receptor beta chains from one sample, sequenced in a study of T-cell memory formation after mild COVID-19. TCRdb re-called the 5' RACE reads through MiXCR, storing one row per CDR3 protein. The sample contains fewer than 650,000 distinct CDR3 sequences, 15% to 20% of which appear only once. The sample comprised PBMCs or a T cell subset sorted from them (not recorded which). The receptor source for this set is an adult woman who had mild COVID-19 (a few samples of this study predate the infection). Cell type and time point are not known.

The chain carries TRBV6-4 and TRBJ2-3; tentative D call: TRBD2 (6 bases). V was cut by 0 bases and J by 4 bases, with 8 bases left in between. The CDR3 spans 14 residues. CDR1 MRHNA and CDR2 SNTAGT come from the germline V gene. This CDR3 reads CASSDSPGADTQYF. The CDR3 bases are TGTGCCAGCAGTGACTCCCCGGGAGCAGATACGCAGTATTTT.

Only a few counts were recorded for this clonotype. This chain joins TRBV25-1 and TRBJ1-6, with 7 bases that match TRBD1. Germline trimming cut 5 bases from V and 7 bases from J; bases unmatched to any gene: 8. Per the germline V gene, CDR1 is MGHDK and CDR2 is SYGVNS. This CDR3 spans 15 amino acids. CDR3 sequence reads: CASSSSGGSNSPLHF. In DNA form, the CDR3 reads TGTGCCAGCAGTTCTTCAGGGGGAAGCAATTCACCCCTCCACTTT.

The CDR3 loop is CATSDTTLAGGLETQYF. CDR3 DNA: TGTGCCACCAGTGATACTACCCTAGCGGGGGGTCTCGAGACCCAGTACTTC. This rearrangement joins TRBV24-1 to TRBJ2-5; 11 positions agree with TRBD2. CDR3 length: 17 residues. The germline gives CDR1 KGHDR, CDR2 SFDVKD. V gave up 3 bases and J gave up 5 bases; unmatched junction bases: 10.